Sequencing of this T cell receptor beta chain was carried out in a study of blood T cell repertoires in COVID-19. Original processing methods: Reference gene primer amplification in the assay estimated nucleated cell counts. Some clones are missing from TCRdb's copy, which holds only in-frame ones; the method was immunoSEQ multiplex PCR. V, J and clone size are taken as reported in that table, and D and trimming were inferred from the DNA itself. This table has approximately 200,000 clones, around 82% appearing once. The CDR3 totals 17 residues. Trimming cost V 4 bases and J 5 bases, with 21 bases left between them. Germline V gene data show CDR1 as SGHAT and CDR2 as FQNNGV.

The V and J genes are TRBV11-2 and TRBJ2-1, with D possibly being TRBD2 (5 bases). Sequencing was carried out using PBMCs or T cells enriched from blood (not recorded which). This receptor was taken from a man aged 35-49 years who had recovered from COVID-19. This CDR3 reads CASSSDRWDSGNNEQFF. DNA of the CDR3: TGTGCCAGCAGCTCGGACCGGTGGGATTCGGGAAACAATGAGCAGTTCTTC. The full variable domain, its missing parts supplied by reference TRBV11-2 and TRBJ2-1, is EAGVAQSPRYKIIEKRQSVAFWCNPISGHATLYWYQQILGQGPKLLIQFQNNGVVDDSQLPKDRFSAERLKGVDSTLKIQPAKLEDSAVYLCASSSDRWDSGNNEQFFGPGTRLTVL.